This entry lists 25 T cell receptor beta chains sequenced from one sample in a study of blood T cells in healthy people across ages. With a J-beta primer mix and a sample-barcoded 5' primer, a second PCR ran about 7 to 12 cycles. MiXCR, applied by TCRdb to the 5' RACE reads, yields one record per CDR3 protein. Counted here are about a million distinct CDR3 sequences, around two fifths occurring once; the ten biggest clones make up roughly 14%. The sample comprised blood. These receptors were taken from a man between 18 and 35 years old in good health.

Written as DNA, the CDR3 is TGCGCCAGCAGTATGGGACAGGGGCCGTACGAGCAGTACTTC. This gives the protein CASSMGQGPYEQYF. The chain employs TRBV10-2 and TRBJ2-7; 10 bases agree with TRBD1. Germline CDR1 reads WSHSY; CDR2 reads SAAADI. V was pared by 5 bases and J by 4 bases, with 5 bases of the junction left unmatched. The CDR3 length is 14 residues.

The genes are TRBV4-3 and TRBJ2-1; D gene uncertain. V was shortened by 1 base and J by 8 bases, with 12 bases between the two germline ends. The CDR3 loop spans 14 amino acids. CDR1 and CDR2 from the germline V gene are LGHNA and YSLEER. This chain's CDR3 is CASSQGHGPHEQFF. Here the CDR3 DNA reads TGCGCCAGCAGCCAAGGGCATGGCCCTCATGAGCAGTTCTTC.

This clonotype came up a few times. The chain combines TRBV7-6 with TRBJ2-7, with D unclear. The CDR3 totals 16 residues. Looked up from germline, CDR1 is SGHVS and CDR2 is FNYEAQ. Trimming pared 0 bases from V and 0 bases from J, leaving 12 bases between. This CDR3 reads CASSLALRGSSYEQYF. The CDR3 DNA sequence: TGTGCCAGCAGCTTAGCGTTGCGTGGCAGCTCCTACGAGCAGTACTTC.

The rearrangement links TRBV20-1 to TRBJ2-5; D might be TRBD1 (6 bases). Germline CDR1 and CDR2: DFQATT and SNEGSKA (reference sequence). This CDR3 has 12 residues. Trimming cost V 1 base and J 11 bases, with 14 bases left between them. This chain's CDR3 is CSARAGVGEQYF. CDR3 in DNA: TGCAGTGCTAGAGCAGGGGTGGGAGAGCAGTACTTC.

This chain uses TRBV4-1 with TRBJ1-2; no definite D call. Germline loops: CDR1 MGHRA, CDR2 YSYEKL. Trimming took off 2 bases at V and 8 bases at J, with 12 bases between the two ends. The CDR3 spans 13 residues. The CDR3: CASSQIPAPGYTF. For the CDR3, the DNA is TGCGCCAGCAGCCAAATTCCCGCCCCAGGCTACACCTTC.

The gene calls are TRBV4-2 and TRBJ1-4, with TRBD1 matching 9 bases. The V segment lost 1 base and the J segment 8 bases; nucleotides outside the gene matches: 8. Germline V gene data show CDR1 as LGHNA and CDR2 as YNFKEQ. CDR3 length: 16 amino acids. The CDR3 sequence: CASSQATGGASEKLFF. CDR3 sequence (DNA): TGTGCCAGCAGCCAAGCCACAGGGGGCGCGTCCGAAAAACTGTTTTTT.

This chain uses TRBV28 with TRBJ2-2, with D uncertain. Germline V gene lookup returns CDR1 MDHEN and CDR2 SYDVKM. Trimming pared 4 bases from V and 9 bases from J, leaving 18 bases between. The CDR3 has 15 residues. CDR3 loop: CASSSPPQGSRELFF. CDR3 DNA: TGTGCCAGCAGTTCCCCCCCTCAAGGTTCCAGGGAGCTGTTTTTT.

The V and J genes are TRBV4-1 and TRBJ2-5; D is tentatively TRBD1 or TRBD2 (5 bases each). The assigned J gene may be wrong: the sequence end matches TRBJ2-7 better. The CDR3 runs 13 residues. Germline CDR1 reads MGHRA; CDR2 reads YSYEKL. CDR3 in amino acids: CASSQETRGEQYF. Here the CDR3 DNA reads TGCGCCAGCAGCCAAGAGACGAGGGGCGAGCAGTACTTC.

This clonotype was seen more than once but under ten times. This chain uses TRBV20-1 with TRBJ2-1, with D possibly being TRBD1 (6 bases). Germline CDR1 is DFQATT and CDR2 is SNEGSKA (reference sequence). This CDR3 contains 17 residues. Trimming pared 5 bases from V and 0 bases from J, leaving 20 bases between. CDR3 DNA sequence: TGCAGTGCTCCCTTTCCGGGACAAACGTTCTCCTACAATGAGCAGTTCTTC. The encoded protein is CSAPFPGQTFSYNEQFF.

This clonotype occurred a few times. The chain uses TRBV29-1 and TRBJ1-5; D remains ambiguous. CDR1 SQVTM and CDR2 ANQGSEA come from the germline V gene. This CDR3 is 13 amino acids long. The V end lost 2 bases, the J end lost 4 bases, and 9 bases lay between the germline ends. CDR3 sequence reads: CSVESDPNQPQHF. The CDR3 DNA reads as TGCAGCGTTGAAAGTGACCCTAATCAGCCCCAGCATTTT. Looking up the rest from reference TRBV29-1 and TRBJ1-5 gives the full variable domain: SAVISQKPSRDICQRGTSLTIQCQVDSQVTMMFWYRQQPGQSLTLIATANQGSEATYESGFVIDKFPISRPNLTFSTLTVSNMSPEDSSIYLCSVESDPNQPQHFGDGTRLSIL.

This clonotype was detected a few times. The V and J genes are TRBV14 and TRBJ1-2, with D uncertain. With 2 bases removed from V and 2 bases from J, the gap between germline ends came to 12 bases. Germline values: CDR1 SGHDN, CDR2 FVKESK. This CDR3 has 15 residues. The CDR3 here is CASSQKGVRNYGYTF. The CDR3 DNA is TGTGCCAGCAGCCAAAAGGGAGTACGGAACTATGGCTACACCTTC.

The V call is TRBV7-2, the J call TRBJ2-1; D unclear. Germline assignment: CDR1 SGHTA and CDR2 FQGNSA. CDR3 length equals 11 residues. V lost 4 bases, J lost 11 bases, and 9 bases lay in between. The CDR3: CASSSRWQQFF. The CDR3 DNA follows: TGTGCCAGCAGCTCCCGGTGGCAGCAGTTCTTC.

For this clonotype: This may stem from a read error, because a much larger clone lies one nucleotide away. J is TRBJ1-1 and V is TRBV20-1; 7 positions agree with TRBD1. CDR3 length: 12 amino acids. From germline, CDR1 is DFQATT and CDR2 SNEGSKA (reference sequence). V shed 1 base, J shed 13 bases, and the junction held 9 bases outside the gene matches. The CDR3 nucleotides are TGCAGTGCTAGAGTCCAGGGGGAGAGGGTTTTCTTT. This codes for CSARVQGERVFF.

The table lists this clonotype with a few counts. The V gene is TRBV6-5, the J gene TRBJ2-1; D not certain. The CDR3 has 14 residues. Germline V CDR1 and CDR2: MNHEY, SVGAGI. Deletions cut 0 bases from V and 4 bases from J, with 7 bases between. The DNA of the CDR3 is TGTGCCAGCAGTTACTCATCCGGATACAATGAGCAGTTCTTC. This encodes CASSYSSGYNEQFF.

The gene calls are TRBV25-1 and TRBJ1-4; 9 bases are shared with TRBD1. J lost 8 bases, V lost 4 bases, and 11 bases had no gene match. The CDR3 sequence is 16 residues long. Germline values: CDR1 MGHDK, CDR2 SYGVNS. The CDR3 sequence: CASSGSPGQGREKLFF. The CDR3 region has the DNA TGTGCCAGCAGTGGTTCTCCGGGACAGGGTCGGGAAAAACTGTTTTTT. Full variable domain (rest looked up from reference TRBV25-1 and TRBJ1-4): EADIYQTPRYLVIGTGKKITLECSQTMGHDKMYWYQQDPGMELHLIHYSYGVNSTEKGDLSSESTVSRIRTEHFPLTLESARPSHTSQYLCASSGSPGQGREKLFFGSGTQLSVL.

Concerning this clonotype itself: The junction does not match germline at one end; this may be a read error. The chain employs TRBV28 and TRBJ1-2; TRBD1 might be the D (5 bases). The CDR3 consists of 17 residues. The germline gives CDR1 MDHEN, CDR2 SYDVKM. The CDR3 DNA reads as TGTGCCAGCACTTTAGGGACTTTAGAGGGACGGAACTATGGCTACACCTTC. Translated, it gives CASTLGTLEGRNYGYTF.

The chain is built from TRBV21-1 and TRBJ2-7. TRBV21-1 is classified as a pseudogene. The CDR3 covers 14 residues. The CDR3 nucleotides are TGTGCCAGCAGCAAGGGCTTTAAGGTATCCGAGCAGTACTTC. This gives the protein CASSKGFKVSEQYF.

This chain uses TRBV28 with TRBJ2-1, with a weak D call TRBD2 (6 bases). V gave up 6 bases and J gave up 5 bases, with 17 bases separating them. Germline assignment: CDR1 MDHEN and CDR2 SYDVKM. CDR3 length equals 15 residues. The CDR3 nucleotides read TGTGCCAGCAGCAGACGGATAGGGAGGCACAATGAGCAGTTCTTC. It codes for CASSRRIGRHNEQFF.

The chain carries TRBV5-5 and TRBJ1-2; 7 bases match TRBD1. Germline V CDR1 and CDR2: SGHKS, YYEKEE (reference sequence). The CDR3 has 15 amino acids. J was trimmed by 4 bases and V by 3 bases; bases with no gene match: 9. The CDR3 nucleotides are TGTGCCAGCAGCTCTGTGGGACAGAATCCCTATGGCTACACCTTC. Translated, it gives CASSSVGQNPYGYTF.

This clonotype was counted only a few times. The chain combines TRBV9 with TRBJ2-3; TRBD1 aligns across 9 bases. The V and J ends lost 3 bases and 2 bases, in that order; junction bases with no gene match: 1. Germline V lookup: CDR1 SGDLS, CDR2 YYNGEE. The CDR3 has 14 amino acids. The CDR3 nucleotides read TGTGCCAGCAGCGAACAGGGGGCCACAGATACGCAGTATTTT. Its protein product is CASSEQGATDTQYF.

The CDR3 region has the DNA TGTGCCAGCAGCTTGGGGGGCTCCCCTAATACGCAGTATTTT. This gives the protein CASSLGGSPNTQYF. This chain joins TRBV7-2 and TRBJ2-3, with D perhaps given as TRBD1 or TRBD2 (6 bases each). This CDR3 has 14 amino acids. Germline assignment: CDR1 SGHTA and CDR2 FQGNSA. V lost 3 bases and J 7 bases, leaving 14 bases between the germline ends.

This clonotype appeared many times. The chain combines TRBV5-1 with TRBJ2-3; possible D gene TRBD1, 6 bases. The V and J ends lost 4 bases and 10 bases respectively, with 19 bases between them. CDR1 is SGHRS and CDR2 is YFSETQ in the germline V gene. CDR3 size: 14 residues. DNA of the CDR3: TGCGCCAGCAGCCCGGGACATCTCCGTCGGGCGCAGTATTTT. This codes for CASSPGHLRRAQYF. The full variable domain, rest sourced from reference TRBV5-1 and TRBJ2-3, is KAGVTQTPRYLIKTRGQQVTLSCSPISGHRSVSWYQQTPGQGLQFLFEYFSETQRNKGNFPGRFSGRQFSNSRSEMNVSTLELGDSALYLCASSPGHLRRAQYFGPGTRLTVL.

This clonotype was observed a single time. This chain links TRBV6-1 with TRBJ1-5, with TRBD1 matching 8 bases. Trimming at V came to 7 bases and at J to 0 bases, leaving 5 bases not matched to a gene. This CDR3 spans 15 amino acids. Per germline, CDR1 MNHNS and CDR2 SASEGT. CDR3 DNA sequence: TGTGCCAGCACACGACAGGGGATTAGCAATCAGCCCCAGCATTTT. Translating it yields CASTRQGISNQPQHF.

V usage is TRBV6-5 and J usage is TRBJ2-1, with D perhaps matching TRBD2 (6 bases). This CDR3 has 13 residues. Germline CDR1 is MNHEY and CDR2 is SVGAGI. The V end was cut by 2 bases, the J end by 13 bases, with 15 bases between. The CDR3, as DNA: TGTGCCAGCAGTTACGGCCCGGGAGAGACCCAGTTCTTC. Translated, it gives CASSYGPGETQFF.

This clonotype turned up a few times. The chain recombines TRBV11-1 with TRBJ2-3, with 7 bases identical to TRBD1. Germline CDR1 is SGHAT and CDR2 is FQDESV (reference sequence). The CDR3 runs to 14 residues. With 5 bases clipped from V and 0 bases from J, the junction kept 2 bases outside the gene matches. CDR3 residues: CASSATGSTDTQYF. DNA for the CDR3: TGTGCCAGCAGCGCGACAGGGAGCACAGATACGCAGTATTTT. Together with reference TRBV11-1 and TRBJ2-3, the CDR3 gives the full variable domain: EAEVAQSPRYKITEKSQAVAFWCDPISGHATLYWYRQILGQGPELLVQFQDESVVDDSQLPKDRFSAERLKGVDSTLKIQPAELGDSAMYLCASSATGSTDTQYFGPGTRLTVL.